These 10 T cell receptor beta chains came from one sample sequenced in a study of molecular identifiers for immune sequencing clone quantification. TCRdb ran MiXCR on the PCR reads and lists one entry per CDR3 protein. The data contain some 97,000 distinct CDR3 sequences, around a third of them singletons. Sequencing used naive CD8+ T cells from blood, with Jurkat cell RNA spiked in. Subset noted: FACS-sorted CD8+CD4-CCR7+CD45RA+ naive T cells. These receptors were collected from a human donor in good health. Some libraries in this study had Jurkat cell RNA spiked in.

Regarding this clonotype: Here the CDR3 omits its conserved ending phenylalanine or tryptophan, so a read error is the likely source. The rearrangement uses TRBV6-6 and TRBJ1-5, with 9 nucleotides matching TRBD1. After removal of 0 bases from V and 5 bases from J, the junction contained 5 bases not matched to a gene. There are 16 residues in the CDR3. The germline CDR1 and CDR2 sequences are MNHNY and SVGAGI (reference sequence). The CDR3 region is CASSYSPGQGDQPQHI. CDR3 nucleotide sequence: TGTGCCAGCAGTTACTCCCCGGGACAGGGTGATCAGCCCCAGCATATT.

About this clonotype itself: It is likely a read error, because the conserved phenylalanine at the end of the CDR3 is missing. This sequence joins TRBV4-3 and TRBJ2-3; TRBD2 matches at 10 bases. Per germline, CDR1 LGHNA and CDR2 YSLEER. Trimming cost V 3 bases and J 3 bases; bases outside gene matches: 6. The CDR3 is made up of 16 amino acids. In nucleotides, the CDR3 is TGCGCCAGCAGCCACTCGACTAGCGGGCTGACAGATACGCAGTATCTT. Translating it yields CASSHSTSGLTDTQYL.

The table lists this clonotype with a few counts. The chain has TRBV24-1 and TRBJ1-1; D may be TRBD1 (6 bases). This CDR3 region has 11 residues. Germline CDR1 is KGHDR and CDR2 is SFDVKD. V lost 7 bases and J lost 7, with 9 bases in between. In DNA form, the CDR3 reads TGTGCCACCAGCAGGGGAGGTGAAGCTTTCTTT. The encoded protein is CATSRGGEAFF.

V is TRBV19 and J is TRBJ2-2; TRBD1 is a possible D gene (6 bases). This CDR3 region has 16 residues. Per the germline V gene, CDR1 is LNHDA and CDR2 is SQIVND (reference sequence). Deletions cut 1 base from V and 5 bases from J, with 14 bases between. This CDR3 reads CASSIAMTGPTGELFF. CDR3 in DNA: TGTGCCAGTAGTATAGCGATGACAGGTCCAACCGGGGAGCTGTTTTTT.

A word on this clonotype: This likely comes from a read error, as the CDR3 has no conserved phenylalanine or tryptophan at its end. The DNA is omitted, as the CDR3 cannot be located on it reliably, and the CDR3 follows TCRdb's listing. This sequence joins TRBV4-1 and TRBJ1-1. The CDR3 totals 14 residues, both ends included. Per germline, CDR1 MGHRA and CDR2 YSYEKL. CDR3 protein: CASSQDAENTEAIY.

This clonotype was counted only a few times. The gene calls are TRBV6-2 or TRBV6-3 and TRBJ2-2; no firm D call. There are 16 residues in the CDR3. Germline V gives CDR1 MNHEY, CDR2 SVGEGT. Trimming cost V 7 bases and J 6 bases, with 21 bases left between them. In nucleotides, the CDR3 is TGTGCCAGCAACCTGCGTCTGACGCTCCAACCCGGGGAGCTGTTTTTT. This gives the protein CASNLRLTLQPGELFF.

Concerning this clonotype: Being one base from a much bigger clone, this may be a read error. The rearrangement uses TRBV20-1 and TRBJ2-1; no definite D call. The V gene's germline CDR1 is DFQATT and CDR2 SNEGSKA (reference sequence). The CDR3 covers 12 residues. The CDR3 region has the DNA TGCTGTGCTACGAAGGGCTACAATGAGCAGTTCTTC. The encoded protein is CCATKGYNEQFF.

This clonotype was observed many times. The genes are TRBV5-4 and TRBJ1-2; 7 nucleotides align to TRBD1. Germline V lookup: CDR1 SGHNT, CDR2 YYREEE (reference sequence). The trim removed 0 bases at V and 2 bases at J, leaving 1 base unmatched. This CDR3 is 14 amino acids long. The CDR3 nucleotides read TGTGCCAGCAGCTTGGTGACAGGGAACTATGGCTACACCTTC. Residues: CASSLVTGNYGYTF.

In its sample, this clonotype was seen a few times. CDR3 in amino acids: CASSAPGQGSAGELFF. DNA of the CDR3: TGTGCCAGCAGCGCGCCGGGACAGGGAAGTGCCGGGGAGCTGTTTTTT. The chain employs TRBV9 and TRBJ2-2, with 9 bases identical to TRBD1. V trimming: 3 bases; J trimming: 6 bases; junction bases outside the gene matches: 9. Germline V gene sequence: CDR1 SGDLS, CDR2 YYNGEE. This CDR3 spans 16 amino acids. Drawing the rest from reference TRBV9 and TRBJ2-2, the complete variable domain is DSGVTQTPKHLITATGQRVTLRCSPRSGDLSVYWYQQSLDQGLQFLIQYYNGEERAKGNILERFSAQQFPDLHSELNLSSLELGDSALYFCASSAPGQGSAGELFFGEGSRLTVL.

The table lists this clonotype with a few counts. The chain has TRBV4-3 and TRBJ2-3; TRBD2 aligns across 8 bases. The CDR3 sequence is 21 residues long. In germline, CDR1 is LGHNA, CDR2 YSLEER. Losses at the gene ends were 2 bases for V and 4 bases for J; bases not matched to a gene: 23. CDR3 in amino acids: CASSQLHQGVTSVMGADTQYF. CDR3 bases: TGCGCCAGCAGCCAACTCCATCAAGGGGTGACTAGCGTTATGGGGGCAGATACGCAGTATTTT.